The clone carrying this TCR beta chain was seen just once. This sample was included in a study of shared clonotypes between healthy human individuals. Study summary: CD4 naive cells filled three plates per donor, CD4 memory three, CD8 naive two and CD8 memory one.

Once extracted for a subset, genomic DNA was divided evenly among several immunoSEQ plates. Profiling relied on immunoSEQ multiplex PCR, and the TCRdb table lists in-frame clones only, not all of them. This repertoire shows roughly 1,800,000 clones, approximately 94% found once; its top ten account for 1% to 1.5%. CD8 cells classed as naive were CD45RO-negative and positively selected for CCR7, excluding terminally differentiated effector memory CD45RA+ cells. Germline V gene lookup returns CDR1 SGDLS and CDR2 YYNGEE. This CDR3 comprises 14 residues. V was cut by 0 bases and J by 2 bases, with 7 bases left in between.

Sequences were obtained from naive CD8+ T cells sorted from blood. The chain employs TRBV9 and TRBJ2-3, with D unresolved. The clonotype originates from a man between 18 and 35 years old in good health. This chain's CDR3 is CASSVGANTDTQYF. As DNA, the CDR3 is TGTGCCAGCAGCGTAGGGGCGAACACAGATACGCAGTATTTT.